A selection of T cell receptor beta chains follows, all from one sample in a study of T cell responses to AZD1222 COVID-19 vaccine. Produced via immunoSEQ multiplex PCR; TCRdb's table is partial and in-frame only. The table shows 90,000 to 120,000 clones, with roughly 90% occurring only once. The sequencing used peripheral blood, collected on day 0 of AZD1222 vaccination. The receptors shown here come from an adult in good health. CDR3s include the opening cysteine and the closing phenylalanine or tryptophan. D genes are given only for firm matches. The size field is filled for only some rows; it gives once, few, many or a size class.

V,size,J,D,CDR3,DNA
TRBV10-3,few,TRBJ2-7,-,CAISGSLGVDSYEQYF,TGTGCCATCAGTGGGTCGTTAGGAGTGGACTCCTACGAGCAGTACTTC
TRBV18,medium-sized,TRBJ1-2,-,CASSPSDSQYGYTF,TGTGCCAGCTCCCCGAGCGACAGCCAGTATGGCTACACCTTC
TRBV6-5,once,TRBJ2-7,TRBD1,CASNLGGQGAEQYF,TGTGCCAGCAACCTAGGGGGACAGGGGGCGGAGCAGTACTTC
TRBV25-1,-,TRBJ2-7,-,CASSNPLGSSYEQYF,TGTGCCAGCAGTAATCCGCTTGGGAGCTCCTACGAGCAGTACTTC
TRBV4-1,few,TRBJ1-1,-,CASSQRQNMNTEAFF,TGCGCCAGCAGCCAAAGACAGAACATGAACACTGAAGCTTTCTTT
TRBV5-1,-,TRBJ1-4,-,CASRAGNEKLFF,TGCGCCAGCAGGGCAGGGAATGAAAAACTGTTTTTT
TRBV27,-,TRBJ1-3,-,CASSLDGNTIYF,TGTGCCAGCAGTTTAGATGGAAACACCATATATTTT
TRBV4-1,once,TRBJ2-7,TRBD2,CASSHLGLAGVPEQYF,TGCGCCAGCAGCCACCTCGGACTAGCGGGAGTCCCCGAGCAGTACTTC
TRBV20-1,-,TRBJ2-7,-,CSASTIHEQYF,TGCAGTGCTTCGACTATCCACGAGCAGTACTTC
TRBV29-1,-,TRBJ2-5,-,CSVEMGLQETQYF,TGCAGCGTTGAAATGGGCCTTCAAGAGACCCAGTACTTC
TRBV15,-,TRBJ2-5,TRBD1,CATSSLTGGTRETQYF,TGTGCCACCAGCAGCCTGACAGGGGGCACGCGGGAGACCCAGTACTTC
TRBV4-3,-,TRBJ2-3,-,CASSPTGSATQYF,TGCGCCAGCAGCCCTACGGGCAGTGCTACGCAGTATTTT
TRBV7-2,-,TRBJ1-2,TRBD1,CASSLVVGQFLHF,TGTGCCAGCAGCTTAGTCGTGGGACAGTTTCTTCACTTC
TRBV19,-,TRBJ2-3,-,CASSIAVHTDTQYF,TGTGCCAGTAGTATAGCGGTGCATACAGATACGCAGTATTTT
TRBV11-1,-,TRBJ1-5,TRBD1,CASSSTGTNQPQHF,TGTGCCAGCAGCTCGACAGGGACCAATCAGCCCCAGCATTTT
TRBV19,-,TRBJ2-2,-,CASSIDPRTAGTGELFF,TGTGCCAGTAGTATTGACCCCCGGACCGCGGGCACCGGGGAGCTGTTTTTT
TRBV5-1,-,TRBJ1-2,-,CASSLAGGTYGYTF,TGCGCCAGCAGCTTGGCAGGCGGCACCTATGGCTACACCTTC
TRBV29-1,-,TRBJ2-1,TRBD1,CSVRQGASYNEQFF,TGCAGCGTGCGACAGGGGGCCTCCTACAATGAGCAGTTCTTC
TRBV6-5,-,TRBJ2-7,-,CASSYTINVEQYF,TGTGCCAGCAGTTACACAATTAACGTGGAGCAGTACTTC
TRBV5-5,-,TRBJ1-2,-,CASSLDRVNYGYTF,TGTGCCAGCAGCTTGGACAGAGTCAACTATGGCTACACCTTC
TRBV28,-,TRBJ1-2,TRBD1,CASSFTGVSDGYTF,TGTGCCAGCAGTTTCACAGGGGTCTCGGATGGCTACACCTTC
TRBV5-1,-,TRBJ2-2,-,CASSLGRVSPTGELFF,TGCGCCAGCAGCTTGGGGAGGGTGTCCCCCACCGGGGAGCTGTTTTTT
TRBV19,-,TRBJ2-2,TRBD2,CASRGGAGVIISAGELFF,TGTGCCAGTAGGGGGGGAGCGGGAGTAATAATTTCGGCCGGGGAGCTGTTTTTT
TRBV11-3,-,TRBJ2-7,-,CASSLAGDYEQYF,TGTGCCAGCAGCTTAGCCGGAGACTACGAGCAGTACTTC
TRBV7-8,-,TRBJ1-1,-,CASSAGTQTEAFF,TGTGCCAGCAGCGCAGGGACACAGACTGAAGCTTTCTTT
TRBV7-2,few,TRBJ2-1,-,CASSLLDGGRNEQFF,TGTGCCAGCAGCTTGCTCGACGGGGGGCGGAATGAGCAGTTCTTC
TRBV16,-,TRBJ2-2,-,CASSLQGGELFF,TGTGCCAGCAGCCTGCAGGGCGGGGAGCTGTTTTTT
TRBV5-4,-,TRBJ1-4,TRBD1,CASSAGTGLNEKLFF,TGTGCCAGCAGCGCAGGGACAGGTCTAAATGAAAAACTGTTTTTT
TRBV7-9,-,TRBJ1-5,-,CASSLIGKNQPQHF,TGTGCCAGCAGCTTAATAGGCAAGAATCAGCCCCAGCATTTT
TRBV28,-,TRBJ2-4,TRBD1,CASSLSGTGRNIQYF,TGTGCCAGCAGTCTATCCGGGACAGGTAGAAACATTCAGTACTTC
TRBV6-5,-,TRBJ1-2,-,CASRTGTGYGYTF,TGTGCCAGCAGGACCGGGACGGGTTATGGCTACACCTTC
TRBV7-9,few,TRBJ1-6,-,CASSPWTDYNSPLHF,TGTGCCAGCAGCCCATGGACAGACTATAATTCACCCCTCCACTTT
TRBV6-8,-,TRBJ2-7,TRBD1,CASSYWSGQGNGAGWSYEQYF,TGTGCCAGCAGTTACTGGTCGGGACAGGGCAATGGCGCGGGTTGGTCCTACGAGCAGTACTTC
TRBV30,-,TRBJ1-4,TRBD1,CALLIKGARSEKLFF,TGTGCCTTATTGATCAAGGGGGCTCGGAGTGAAAAACTGTTTTTT
TRBV6-6,-,TRBJ1-1,-,CASSSMGVNTEAFF,TGTGCCAGCAGCTCTATGGGGGTGAACACTGAAGCTTTCTTT
TRBV5-1,-,TRBJ2-5,-,CASSSPSGGQETQYF,TGCGCCAGCAGCTCTCCCTCCGGCGGACAAGAGACCCAGTACTTC
TRBV7-2,-,TRBJ1-5,TRBD1,CASTMGTGNNQPQHF,TGTGCCAGCACCATGGGGACAGGGAACAATCAGCCCCAGCATTTT
TRBV18,-,TRBJ2-7,-,CASSPQQVSYEQYF,TGTGCCAGCTCACCGCAACAGGTCTCCTACGAGCAGTACTTC
TRBV7-2,-,TRBJ1-2,-,CASSFGDNYGYTF,TGTGCCAGCAGCTTTGGGGATAACTATGGCTACACCTTC
TRBV10-3,-,TRBJ1-2,TRBD1,CAISVGGDRAGYTF,TGTGCCATCAGTGTAGGTGGGGACAGGGCGGGCTACACCTTC